The T cell receptor beta chain under discussion was sequenced for a study of T cell changes during pregnancy in multiple sclerosis. This clone was recorded once. Measured with immunoSEQ multiplex PCR; TCRdb has only the in-frame clones, and not every one. The sample lists about 100,000 clones; approximately 94% were seen once. From germline, CDR1 is SNHLY and CDR2 FYNNEI. Trimming at V came to 11 bases and at J to 5 bases, leaving 8 bases not matched to a gene. CDR3 length: 13 residues. This receptor was taken from a female donor with multiple sclerosis, enrolled in a pregnancy study. This rearrangement joins TRBV2 to TRBJ2-5, with 10 bases aligning to TRBD2. Here the sequenced sample was peripheral blood, taken after pregnancy. DNA for the CDR3: TGTGCCTGTACTAGCGGGATTGGGGAGACCCAGTACTTC. Encoded protein: CACTSGIGETQYF.